Described below is a single TCR beta chain sequence and its context. This sample was taken from a study of T cell clusters in autoimmune cytopenias. At the level of the study: Per sample, median TRB depth was about 52,000 reads, yielding a median about 2,400 distinct clonotypes.

TRB amplification used roughly 250 ng of peripheral blood genomic DNA. Germline V lookup: CDR1 MRHNA, CDR2 SNTAGT. This CDR3 region has 15 residues. TRB rearrangements were amplified by touch-down multiplex PCR with mixed TRB-A/B primers. Reprocessing the multiplex PCR reads, TCRdb reports a single entry for every CDR3 protein and omits DNA. The sample data list about 5,000 distinct CDR3 sequences. These same data were also listed under a study on T cell repertoires in aging, cancer and after chemotherapy. According to that study: Median generation probability rose over the chemotherapy interval in each cancer cohort, suggesting rebound thymic output.

The V call is TRBV6-4, the J call TRBJ2-1; TCRdb's D call of TRBD2 is untestable without DNA. The receptor's source is a human donor in good health. Sequencing was performed on peripheral blood. The CDR3 loop is CASSVGLAGDNEQFF.